This T cell receptor (beta chain) was observed in a study of low-dose radiotherapy and immunotherapy resistance in tumors. Study details: With fractions of 0.5 Gy given every 2 weeks, Cohort 1 accumulated a total of 6.5 Gy. Intravenous ipilimumab 1 mg/kg every six weeks was given with nivolumab 240 mg every two weeks.

This clonotype has ten or more counts. Alpha- and beta-chain coverage of first-strand cDNA came from TRAV- and TRBV-specific primers. With a V-primer adapter and a constant-region primer, TCRs were amplified for approximately 20 PCR cycles. TCRdb re-called the reads through MiXCR, storing one row per CDR3 protein. The data hold tens of thousands of distinct CDR3 sequences, with under 30% observed a single time. J gave up 3 bases and V 6 bases, and 6 bases lay outside the gene matches. The length of the CDR3 is 15 residues. Germline CDR1 reads SGHTA; CDR2 reads FQGNSA. Sample time point: before trial treatment. Nivolumab, ipilimumab, aspirin, low-dose cyclophosphamide and low-dose radiotherapy were all administered to the donors. As a condition of eligibility, patients had advanced solid tumors lacking tumor-infiltrating lymphocytes.

This TCR derives from a male donor with prostate cancer. The sequences come from PBMCs, collected before treatment. The chain recombines TRBV7-2 with TRBJ2-1, with TRBD2 matching 9 bases. The CDR3 reads CASSFGRGGYNEQFF. The CDR3 coding sequence is TGTGCCAGCAGTTTTGGGCGGGGGGGCTACAATGAGCAGTTCTTC. Full variable domain (missing parts from reference TRBV7-2 and TRBJ2-1): GAGVSQSPSNKVTEKGKDVELRCDPISGHTALYWYRQSLGQGLEFLIYFQGNSAPDKSGLPSDRFSAERTGGSVSTLTIQRTQQEDSAVYLCASSFGRGGYNEQFFGPGTRLTVL.